A selection of T cell receptor beta chains follows, all from one sample in a study of vaccination effects on CD4 cells after COVID-19. Sequenced by immunoSEQ multiplex PCR; TCRdb stores in-frame clones only, minus some. Among under 55,000 clones listed, around 70% were seen once. For these TCRs, the target antigens are not known. This specimen consisted of CD4+ T cells from PBMCs cultured without peptide, obtained after COVID-19 vaccination. The receptors here all came from a human donor who received a COVID-19 vaccine. The CDR3 runs from the conserved cysteine through the conserved F or W. The D gene is left open where the match is weak. The size of a clone is reported for some rows only, either as once, few or many, or as a class for expanded clones.

cdr3_aa cdr3_nt j_call d_call v_call clone_size
CASSWSGFSSGNTIYF TGTGCCAGCAGCTGGTCCGGGTTCTCCTCTGGAAACACCATATATTTT TRBJ1-3 . TRBV5-5 .
CASSPLGGPYEQYF TGTGCCAGCTCACCACTCGGAGGGCCCTACGAGCAGTACTTC TRBJ2-7 . TRBV18 .
CASSRGTDTYNEQFF TGCGCCAGCAGTCGAGGGACGGACACCTACAATGAGCAGTTCTTC TRBJ2-1 . TRBV5-1 .
CASEGAWDGYTF TGTGCCAGTGAGGGGGCTTGGGATGGCTACACCTTC TRBJ1-2 TRBD1 TRBV6-5 .
CASSLGQENTEAFF TGTGCCAGCAGCCTGGGACAGGAGAACACTGAAGCTTTCTTT TRBJ1-1 TRBD1 TRBV6-6 .
CASSMSRDTQYF TGTGCCAGCAGCATGAGTCGGGATACGCAGTATTTT TRBJ2-3 . TRBV13 .
CASSQDRGGGAEAFF TGTGCCAGCAGCCAAGATCGTGGGGGAGGGGCTGAAGCTTTCTTT TRBJ1-1 . TRBV3-1/TRBV3-2 few
CASRHTQGWAEAFF TGTGCCAGTAGACACACACAGGGATGGGCTGAAGCTTTCTTT TRBJ1-1 . TRBV19 .
CASSRQGNHEQYF TGTGCCAGCAGTAGACAGGGGAATCACGAGCAGTACTTC TRBJ2-7 TRBD1 TRBV3-1/TRBV3-2 few
CASSASPNEQFF TGTGCCAGCAGCGCCTCGCCCAATGAGCAGTTCTTC TRBJ2-1 . TRBV9 .
CASSTPGEGAGTDTQYF TGTGCCAGTAGTACCCCCGGGGAGGGGGCTGGCACAGATACGCAGTATTTT TRBJ2-3 . TRBV19 once
CASSPGQSTGELFF TGTGCCAGCAGCCCTGGACAGTCAACCGGGGAGCTGTTTTTT TRBJ2-2 . TRBV11-2 .
CSVEARGRRTGELFF TGCAGCGTTGAGGCCCGGGGGCGACGGACCGGGGAGCTGTTTTTT TRBJ2-2 . TRBV29-1 .
CASSELAGKYNEQFF TGTGCCAGCAGTGAACTAGCGGGAAAATATAATGAGCAGTTCTTC TRBJ2-1 TRBD2 TRBV6-4 .
CASRRIRRQREGETQYF TGTGCCAGCAGACGGATCAGACGGCAACGGGAAGGGGAGACCCAGTACTTC TRBJ2-5 . TRBV27 .
CASSFWDRGDSSYEQYF TGCGCCAGCAGCTTTTGGGACAGGGGGGATAGCTCCTACGAGCAGTACTTC TRBJ2-7 TRBD1 TRBV5-1 .
CASSEGLAGVGETQYF TGTGCCAGCAGTGAGGGACTAGCGGGAGTAGGGGAGACCCAGTACTTC TRBJ2-5 TRBD2 TRBV2 once
CASSVGLATGELFF TGTGCCAGCAGCGTGGGACTAGCGACCGGGGAGCTGTTTTTT TRBJ2-2 TRBD2 TRBV9 once
CASSFTGGYGGTEAFF TGCGCCAGCAGCTTTACAGGGGGATACGGGGGTACTGAAGCTTTCTTT TRBJ1-1 TRBD1 TRBV5-1 medium-sized
CASSLVRYGAGEQYF TGTGCCAGCAGCTTGGTGCGCTATGGAGCGGGGGAGCAGTACTTC TRBJ2-7 TRBD2 TRBV5-4 once
CASSLLGLDTGELFF TGCGCCAGCAGCTTACTGGGCCTAGACACCGGGGAGCTGTTTTTT TRBJ2-2 . TRBV5-1 .
CSVGGTGQGAGWTEAFF TGCAGCGTTGGGGGTACGGGACAGGGGGCCGGTTGGACTGAAGCTTTCTTT TRBJ1-1 TRBD1 TRBV29-1 .
CASSPGIRGTGELFF TGTGCCAGCAGCCCCGGCATCCGTGGTACCGGGGAGCTGTTTTTT TRBJ2-2 . TRBV4-2 .
CASSSRQGGNTEAFF TGTGCCAGCAGCTCGCGACAGGGTGGGAACACTGAAGCTTTCTTT TRBJ1-1 TRBD1 TRBV9 .
CASSVRSQGNEQFF TGTGCCAGCAGCGTCAGGAGTCAGGGCAATGAGCAGTTCTTC TRBJ2-1 . TRBV9 .
CASSQVAGGQETQYF TGTGCCAGCAGCCAAGTAGCGGGGGGCCAAGAGACCCAGTACTTC TRBJ2-5 TRBD2 TRBV3-1/TRBV3-2 .
CASGSRTGFPYEQYF TGTGCTAGTGGTTCAAGGACAGGTTTTCCCTACGAGCAGTACTTC TRBJ2-7 TRBD1 TRBV12-5 few
CASSFGQGNTEAFF TGTGCCAGCAGCTTCGGACAGGGAAACACTGAAGCTTTCTTT TRBJ1-1 TRBD1 TRBV11-1 .
CASRLMPFIGTGVQNTEAFF TGTGCCAGCAGGCTTATGCCCTTCATCGGGACAGGGGTCCAGAACACTGAAGCTTTCTTT TRBJ1-1 TRBD1 TRBV27 .
CASSEGVGAGGAKNIQYF TGCGCCAGCAGTGAGGGAGTGGGAGCGGGAGGGGCCAAAAACATTCAGTACTTC TRBJ2-4 TRBD2 TRBV10-2 .
CASSPGQLSRSEQYF TGTGCCAGCTCACCGGGACAGCTCTCCCGAAGCGAGCAGTACTTC TRBJ2-7 TRBD1 TRBV18 .
CASSLDRLADTQYF TGTGCCAGCAGCTTAGATAGGCTCGCAGATACGCAGTATTTT TRBJ2-3 . TRBV11-2 .
CSASAEAGGNSPLHF TGCAGTGCTAGTGCTGAGGCGGGAGGGAATTCACCCCTCCACTTT TRBJ1-6 . TRBV20-1 few
CASSPADRLNTEAFF TGTGCCAGTAGTCCCGCGGACAGGTTGAACACTGAAGCTTTCTTT TRBJ1-1 TRBD1 TRBV19 .
CASSPRQENTEAFF TGTGCCAGCTCACCAAGACAGGAGAACACTGAAGCTTTCTTT TRBJ1-1 . TRBV18 .